Shown below are 20 T cell receptor beta chains from a single sample sequenced in a study of shared T cell receptors in the human thymus. Data came from immunoSEQ multiplex PCR; TCRdb stores just in-frame clones and leaves some out. Of some 700,000 clones listed, approximately 87% were seen once; the top ten hold 0.0095% to 0.011%. The same specimen was also included in a second study, on human thymus T cells.

The sample comprised thymocytes. These receptors originate from a boy less than two years old with a congenital heart defect.

The chain combines TRBV28 with TRBJ2-1; 13 bases fit TRBD2. The J segment lost 7 bases and the V segment lost 3 bases, leaving 24 bases of the junction unmatched. Per the germline V gene, CDR1 is MDHEN and CDR2 is SYDVKM. CDR3 size: 22 residues. In DNA, the CDR3 is TGTGCCAGCAGTTTTATGGGTGGTTGGCAGAGAAGGACTAGCGGGAGCGGTAATGAGCAGTTCTTC. It codes for CASSFMGGWQRRTSGSGNEQFF.

The gene calls are TRBV4-3 and TRBJ2-7; no firm D call. Germline V CDR1 and CDR2: LGHNA, YSLEER. The CDR3 totals 13 residues. The V end was cut by 0 bases, the J end by 3 bases, with 6 bases between. CDR3 nucleotides: TGCGCCAGCAGCCAAGAACAACACTACGAGCAGTACTTC. This encodes CASSQEQHYEQYF.

The chain combines TRBV9 with TRBJ2-1; D is possibly TRBD1 (5 bases). There are 15 residues in the CDR3. V lost 4 bases, J lost 7 bases, and 18 bases lay in between. CDR1 and CDR2 (germline): SGDLS, YYNGEE. The chain's CDR3 is CASSLKGNDGNEQFF. CDR3 DNA: TGTGCCAGCAGCCTTAAGGGGAACGACGGAAATGAGCAGTTCTTC.

This chain joins TRBV23-1 and TRBJ2-7, with TRBD2 as a possible D gene (5 bases). TRBV23-1 is labeled an ORF, and its function is uncertain. V lost 6 bases, J lost 6 bases, and 12 bases lay in between. The CDR3 extends over 12 amino acids. In DNA form, the CDR3 reads TGCGCCAGCAGGAGGCTAGCTGTCGAGCAGTACTTC. As protein: CASRRLAVEQYF.

In regard to this clone: This sample includes further DNA sequences coding for the same CDR3. The chain recombines TRBV7-2 with TRBJ2-7; 7 nucleotides match TRBD1. The V gene end was trimmed by 1 base and the J gene end by 2 bases; junction bases not matched to a gene: 2. The CDR3 extends over 14 amino acids. Germline CDR1 is SGHTA and CDR2 is FQGNSA. The CDR3 sequence is CASSLGTGPYEQYF. The CDR3 coding sequence is TGTGCCAGCAGCTTAGGGACAGGACCCTACGAGCAGTACTTC.

V usage is TRBV5-6 and J usage is TRBJ1-2; TRBD1 agrees at 8 bases. J lost 8 bases, V lost 4 bases, and 19 bases had no gene match. The germline V gene encodes CDR1 SGHDT and CDR2 YYEEEE. This CDR3 comprises 17 residues. CDR3 bases: TGTGCCAGCAGCAAGACAGGGGCCGTGGACCCACTATGGGGCTACACCTTC. This translates into CASSKTGAVDPLWGYTF.

This chain connects TRBV5-4 to TRBJ2-3; a weak D match, TRBD2 (6 bases). The germline V gene has CDR1 SGHNT and CDR2 YYREEE (reference sequence). The CDR3 has 15 residues. V lost 2 bases, J lost 5 bases, and 15 bases lay in between. CDR3 in amino acids: CASSFQGRSGDTQYF. Written as DNA, the CDR3 is TGTGCCAGCAGCTTCCAAGGGAGGTCAGGAGATACGCAGTATTTT.

This chain links TRBV14 with TRBJ2-7; 8 nucleotides agree with TRBD1. V dropped 1 base and J dropped 1; count of bases not matched to a gene: 12. The CDR3 covers 18 residues. Germline loops: CDR1 SGHDN, CDR2 FVKESK. CDR3 nucleotides: TGTGCCAGCAGCCAAGGTCCTCAGGGGGCGCCGCGTTCCTACGAGCAGTACTTC. As protein: CASSQGPQGAPRSYEQYF.

The chain uses TRBV7-9 and TRBJ2-1; 14 positions match TRBD2. The J segment lost 8 bases and the V segment lost 6 bases, leaving 6 bases of the junction unmatched. Germline CDR1 is SEHNR and CDR2 is FQNEAQ (reference sequence). CDR3 size: 15 residues. For the CDR3, the DNA is TGTGCCAGCAGTCAAGGGACTAGCGGGAGCTATGAGCAGTTCTTC. Translation: CASSQGTSGSYEQFF.

The rearrangement joins TRBV9 to TRBJ1-3, with 10 positions matching TRBD1. Looked up from germline, CDR1 is SGDLS and CDR2 is YYNGEE. J was trimmed by 0 bases and V by 5 bases; bases with no gene match: 14. This CDR3 has 19 residues. CDR3 bases: TGTGCCAGCAGTCCGGGACAGGGGACTAAGGTTCACTCTGGAAACACCATATATTTT. It codes for CASSPGQGTKVHSGNTIYF.

The CDR3 spells CASSDNRGGNTEAFF. The CDR3 nucleotides are TGTGCCAGCAGTGACAACAGGGGGGGGAACACTGAAGCTTTCTTT. The chain couples TRBV25-1 to TRBJ1-1, with 8 bases matching TRBD1. J gave up 1 base and V 3 bases, and 4 bases lay outside the gene matches. The CDR3 runs to 15 residues. In germline, CDR1 is MGHDK, CDR2 SYGVNS.

The chain's CDR3 is CASKARGGWAGCGGCSGNTIYF. The CDR3 nucleotides read TGTGCCAGTAAGGCGCGGGGTGGATGGGCGGGGTGTGGCGGCTGCTCTGGAAACACCATATATTTT. The V gene is TRBV19, the J gene TRBJ1-3; D gene uncertain. CDR1 and CDR2 (germline): LNHDA, SQIVND (reference sequence). The germline V and J ends were trimmed by 7 bases and 0 bases, with 34 bases remaining between them. The CDR3 covers 22 residues.

J is TRBJ2-7 and V is TRBV29-1, with D perhaps TRBD1 (5 bases). Germline CDR1 and CDR2: SQVTM and ANQGSEA. The V gene lost 6 bases and the J gene lost 4 bases, with 16 bases spanning the gap. This CDR3 region has 13 residues. CDR3 loop: CSVAPRSGYEQYF. Here the CDR3 DNA reads TGCAGCGTGGCCCCACGGTCAGGGTACGAGCAGTACTTC.

This rearrangement joins TRBV28 to TRBJ2-2; possibly TRBD2 for D (5 bases). The germline gives CDR1 MDHEN, CDR2 SYDVKM. This CDR3 region has 17 residues. The V gene lost 1 base and the J gene lost 2 bases, with 14 bases spanning the gap. DNA for the CDR3: TGTGCCAGCAGTTTATTCTGGGATCGGGGTAACACCGGGGAGCTGTTTTTT. Translated, it gives CASSLFWDRGNTGELFF.

The chain employs TRBV5-6 and TRBJ2-5, with 13 bases that match TRBD2. The CDR3 loop spans 17 amino acids. V lost 2 bases, J lost 9 bases, and 13 bases stayed unmatched. CDR1 is SGHDT and CDR2 is YYEEEE in the germline V gene. The CDR3: CASSFLTSGRPNVAQYF. The CDR3 region has the DNA TGTGCCAGCAGCTTCCTGACTAGCGGGAGGCCGAATGTGGCCCAGTACTTC.

The chain employs TRBV28 and TRBJ2-7, with D unclear. In germline, CDR1 is MDHEN, CDR2 SYDVKM. The CDR3 runs to 12 residues. The V gene lost 9 bases and the J gene lost 4 bases, with 13 bases spanning the gap. In DNA, the CDR3 is TGTGCCAGTCGACACGTACCTTACGAGCAGTACTTC. This encodes CASRHVPYEQYF. The complete variable domain, with remaining parts taken from reference TRBV28 and TRBJ2-7, reads DVKVTQSSRYLVKRTGEKVFLECVQDMDHENMFWYRQDPGLGLRLIYFSYDVKMKEKGDIPEGYSVSREKKERFSLILESASTNQTSMYLCASRHVPYEQYFGPGTRLTVT.

The chain employs TRBV27 and TRBJ1-1; 8 bases map to TRBD1. The CDR3 contains 15 residues. V gave up 0 bases and J gave up 1 base; unmatched junction bases: 1. Germline lookup yields CDR1 MNHEY and CDR2 SMNVEV (reference sequence). CDR3 sequence: CASSLSTGANTEAFF. The DNA of the CDR3 is TGTGCCAGCAGTTTATCGACAGGGGCGAACACTGAAGCTTTCTTT.

The chain is built from TRBV5-1 and TRBJ2-1, with 11 positions matching TRBD2. This CDR3 spans 16 amino acids. V lost 0 bases and J lost 6; bases outside the gene matches: 5. Germline CDR1 SGHRS, CDR2 YFSETQ. The CDR3 coding sequence is TGCGCCAGCAGCTTGGGATCGGGGACTAGCGGCAATGAGCAGTTCTTC. Encoded protein: CASSLGSGTSGNEQFF.

This clone was seen only a few times. The chain has TRBV19 and TRBJ2-7, with 9 bases fitting TRBD2. V was pared by 7 bases and J by 5 bases, with 9 bases of the junction left unmatched. The CDR3 contains 14 residues. Germline V gene data show CDR1 as LNHDA and CDR2 as SQIVND (reference sequence). The DNA for the CDR3 is TGTGCCAGTACCGCGGCGGGAGGGGATCACGAGCAGTACTTC. Translation: CASTAAGGDHEQYF.

There are a few counts of this clone. The rearrangement uses TRBV29-1 and TRBJ1-2; 7 nucleotides line up with TRBD1. Germline CDR1 is SQVTM and CDR2 is ANQGSEA. After removal of 4 bases from V and 2 bases from J, the junction contained 16 bases not matched to a gene. The CDR3 covers 17 residues. The CDR3 protein is CSVGGRGEQGPNYGYTF. The DNA for the CDR3 is TGCAGCGTTGGGGGGCGAGGGGAACAGGGGCCGAACTATGGCTACACCTTC.